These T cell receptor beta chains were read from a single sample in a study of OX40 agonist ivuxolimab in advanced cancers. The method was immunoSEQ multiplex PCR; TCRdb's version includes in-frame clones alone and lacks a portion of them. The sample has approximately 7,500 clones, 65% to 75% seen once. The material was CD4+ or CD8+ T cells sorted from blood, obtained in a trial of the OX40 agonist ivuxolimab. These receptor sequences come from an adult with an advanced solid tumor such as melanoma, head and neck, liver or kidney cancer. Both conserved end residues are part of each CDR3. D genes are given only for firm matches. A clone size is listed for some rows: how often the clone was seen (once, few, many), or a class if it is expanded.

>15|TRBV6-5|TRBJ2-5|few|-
CASSYSQASQETQYF
TGTGCCAGCAGTTACTCACAGGCATCCCAAGAGACCCAGTACTTC
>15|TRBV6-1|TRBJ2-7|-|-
CASSEVEGGPYEQYF
TGTGCCAGCAGTGAAGTAGAGGGGGGGCCCTACGAGCAGTACTTC
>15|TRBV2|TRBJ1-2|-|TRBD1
CASRNRDRGHYGYTF
TGTGCCAGCAGGAACCGGGACAGGGGACACTATGGCTACACCTTC
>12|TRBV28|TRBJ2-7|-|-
CASSSQWGEQYF
TGTGCCAGCAGTTCCCAGTGGGGCGAGCAGTACTTC
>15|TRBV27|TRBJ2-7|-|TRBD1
CASSLAGGAGYEQYF
TGTGCCAGCAGTTTAGCAGGGGGCGCAGGCTACGAGCAGTACTTC
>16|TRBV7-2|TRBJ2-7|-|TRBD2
CASSLVGGGPRGEQYF
TGTGCCAGCAGCTTAGTGGGGGGAGGGCCGAGGGGAGAGCAGTACTTC
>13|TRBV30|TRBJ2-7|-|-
CAWSVSTRYEQYF
TGTGCCTGGAGTGTAAGCACACGGTACGAGCAGTACTTC
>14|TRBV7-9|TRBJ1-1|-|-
CASSAGVWVTEAFF
TGTGCCAGCAGCGCGGGGGTTTGGGTAACTGAAGCTTTCTTT
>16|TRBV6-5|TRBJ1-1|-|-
CASSSLTGPVHTEAFF
TGTGCCAGCAGTTCCCTGACAGGCCCAGTTCATACTGAAGCTTTCTTT
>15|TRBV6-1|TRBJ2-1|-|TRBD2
CASSLRTSSYNEQFF
TGTGCCAGCAGTTTGCGGACTAGTTCCTACAATGAGCAGTTCTTC
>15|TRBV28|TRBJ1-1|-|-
CASSLYQEMNTEAFF
TGTGCCAGCAGTTTATACCAGGAGATGAACACTGAAGCTTTCTTT
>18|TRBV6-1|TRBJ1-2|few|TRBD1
CASSESGTGKLALYGYTF
TGTGCCAGCAGTGAATCCGGGACAGGGAAGTTGGCCCTCTATGGCTACACCTTC
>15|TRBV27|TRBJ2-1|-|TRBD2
CASSLGAGENNEQFF
TGTGCCAGCAGTTTAGGAGCGGGGGAGAACAATGAGCAGTTCTTC
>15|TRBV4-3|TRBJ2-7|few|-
CASSQDNQAGIEQYF
TGCGCCAGCAGCCAAGATAACCAGGCGGGGATCGAGCAGTACTTC
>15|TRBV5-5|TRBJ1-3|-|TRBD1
CASSLQGTFGNTIYF
TGTGCCAGCAGCTTACAGGGGACCTTTGGAAACACCATATATTTT
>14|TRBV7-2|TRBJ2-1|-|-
CASSLLPFDNEQFF
TGTGCCAGCAGCTTACTGCCTTTTGACAATGAGCAGTTCTTC
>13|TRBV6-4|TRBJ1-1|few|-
CASSENRNTEAFF
TGTGCCAGCAGTGAGAATCGGAACACTGAAGCTTTCTTT
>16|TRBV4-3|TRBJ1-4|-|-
CASSQQTEGANEKLFF
TGCGCCAGCAGCCAGCAGACAGAGGGAGCTAATGAAAAACTGTTTTTT
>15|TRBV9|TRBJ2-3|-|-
CASSTNPGEVDTQYF
TGTGCCAGCAGCACAAATCCTGGAGAAGTAGATACGCAGTATTTT
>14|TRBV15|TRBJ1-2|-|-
CATSRPGPDYGYTF
TGTGCCACCAGCAGACCCGGCCCCGACTATGGCTACACCTTC
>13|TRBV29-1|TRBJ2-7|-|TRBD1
CSVATGESYEQYF
TGCAGCGTGGCGACAGGGGAATCCTACGAGCAGTACTTC
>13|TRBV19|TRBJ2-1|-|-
CASTRGSYNEQFF
TGTGCCAGTACAAGGGGCTCCTACAATGAGCAGTTCTTC
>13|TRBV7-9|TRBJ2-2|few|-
CASSLSTTGELFF
TGTGCCAGCAGCCTCAGTACCACCGGGGAGCTGTTTTTT
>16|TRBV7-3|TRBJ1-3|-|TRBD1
CASSRVGTGAGNTIYF
TGTGCCAGCAGCCGGGTAGGGACAGGGGCCGGAAACACCATATATTTT
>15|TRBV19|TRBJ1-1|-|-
CASSSKVGYNTEAFF
TGTGCCAGTAGCTCAAAAGTCGGCTATAACACTGAAGCTTTCTTT
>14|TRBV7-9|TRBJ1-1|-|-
CASSSSGATGEAFF
TGTGCCAGCAGCTCTAGTGGGGCAACGGGTGAAGCTTTCTTT
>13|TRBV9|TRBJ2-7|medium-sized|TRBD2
CASSVGSGGEQYF
TGTGCCAGCAGCGTAGGTTCGGGGGGCGAGCAGTACTTC
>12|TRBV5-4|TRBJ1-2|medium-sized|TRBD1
CASSFPGGGYTF
TGTGCCAGCAGCTTTCCAGGGGGAGGCTACACCTTC
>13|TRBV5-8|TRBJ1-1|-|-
CASSLEQGTEAFF
TGTGCCAGCAGCTTGGAGCAGGGCACTGAAGCTTTCTTT
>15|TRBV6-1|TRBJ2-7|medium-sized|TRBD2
CASNLLAGVSHEQYF
TGTGCCAGCAACCTCCTAGCGGGAGTGTCCCACGAGCAGTACTTC
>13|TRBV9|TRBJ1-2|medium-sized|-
CASSVAGYSGYTF
TGTGCCAGCAGCGTGGCCGGATACAGTGGCTACACCTTC
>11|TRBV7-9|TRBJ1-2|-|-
CASLTFMGYTF
TGTGCCAGCCTCACATTTATGGGCTACACCTTC
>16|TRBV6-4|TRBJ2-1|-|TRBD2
CASSDSAGGGYNEQFF
TGTGCCAGCAGTGACTCTGCGGGAGGGGGTTACAATGAGCAGTTCTTC
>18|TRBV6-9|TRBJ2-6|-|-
CASSGHCLRQSRANVLTF
TGTGCCAGCAGTGGCCATTGCTTACGACAAAGTCGGGCCAACGTCCTGACTTTC
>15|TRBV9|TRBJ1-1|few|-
CASSQEVSWNTEAFF
TGTGCCAGCAGCCAGGAGGTCAGTTGGAACACTGAAGCTTTCTTT
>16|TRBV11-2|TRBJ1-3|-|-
CASSLDREGAGNTIYF
TGTGCCAGCAGCTTAGACCGGGAAGGGGCTGGAAACACCATATATTTT
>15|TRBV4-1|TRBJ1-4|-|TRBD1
CASSLADRESEKLFF
TGCGCCAGCAGCCTTGCCGACAGGGAGAGTGAAAAACTGTTTTTT
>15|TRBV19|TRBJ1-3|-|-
CASSIAASFGNTIYF
TGTGCCAGTAGTATCGCCGCGAGTTTTGGAAACACCATATATTTT
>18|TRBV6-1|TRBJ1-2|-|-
CASSEAGLGRWANYGYTF
TGTGCCAGCAGTGAAGCCGGTTTAGGGAGGTGGGCTAACTATGGCTACACCTTC
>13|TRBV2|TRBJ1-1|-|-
CATTNPGQLEAFF
TGTGCCACCACAAACCCAGGACAGCTCGAAGCTTTCTTT
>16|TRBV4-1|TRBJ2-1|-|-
CASSQDFRLSNNEQFF
TGCGCCAGCAGCCAAGATTTTAGACTATCGAACAATGAGCAGTTCTTC
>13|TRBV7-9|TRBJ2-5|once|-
CASSLVADGTQYF
TGTGCCAGCAGCTTAGTGGCAGACGGGACCCAGTACTTC
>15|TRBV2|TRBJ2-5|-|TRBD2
CASTRGSGYQETQYF
TGTGCCAGCACCCGGGGTAGCGGGTACCAAGAGACCCAGTACTTC
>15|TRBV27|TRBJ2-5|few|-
CASSLALATQETQYF
TGTGCCAGCAGTTTAGCCCTAGCGACACAAGAGACCCAGTACTTC
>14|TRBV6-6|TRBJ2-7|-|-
CASSQTFEWGEQYF
TGTGCCAGCAGCCAAACTTTCGAATGGGGGGAGCAGTACTTC
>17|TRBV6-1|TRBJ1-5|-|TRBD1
CASSELGTGRLNQPQHF
TGTGCCAGCAGTGAATTAGGGACAGGGAGGCTCAATCAGCCCCAGCATTTT
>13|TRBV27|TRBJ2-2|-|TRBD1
CASRTGRTGELFF
TGTGCCAGCCGGACAGGTAGAACGGGGGAGCTGTTTTTT
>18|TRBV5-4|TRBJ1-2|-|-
CASRSNRDGPEINYGYTF
TGTGCCAGCAGATCTAATCGGGACGGCCCAGAAATCAACTATGGCTACACCTTC
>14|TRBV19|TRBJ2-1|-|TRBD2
CASSSSGRWNEQFF
TGTGCCAGTAGTAGCAGCGGGAGGTGGAATGAGCAGTTCTTC
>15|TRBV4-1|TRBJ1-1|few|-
CASSQEQGTNTEAFF
TGCGCCAGCAGCCAAGAGCAGGGAACGAACACTGAAGCTTTCTTT